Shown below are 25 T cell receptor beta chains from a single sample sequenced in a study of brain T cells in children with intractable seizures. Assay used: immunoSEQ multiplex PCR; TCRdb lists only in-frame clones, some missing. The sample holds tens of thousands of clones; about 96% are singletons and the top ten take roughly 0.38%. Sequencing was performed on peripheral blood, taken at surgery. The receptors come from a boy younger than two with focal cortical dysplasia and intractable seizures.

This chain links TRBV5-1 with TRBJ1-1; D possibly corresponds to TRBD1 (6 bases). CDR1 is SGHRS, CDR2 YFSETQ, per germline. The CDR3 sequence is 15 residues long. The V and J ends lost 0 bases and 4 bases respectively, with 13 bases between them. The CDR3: CASSLAAGEATEAFF. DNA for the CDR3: TGCGCCAGCAGCTTGGCGGCAGGGGAGGCCACTGAAGCTTTCTTT. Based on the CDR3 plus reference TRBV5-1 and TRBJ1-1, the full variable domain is KAGVTQTPRYLIKTRGQQVTLSCSPISGHRSVSWYQQTPGQGLQFLFEYFSETQRNKGNFPGRFSGRQFSNSRSEMNVSTLELGDSALYLCASSLAAGEATEAFFGQGTRLTVV.

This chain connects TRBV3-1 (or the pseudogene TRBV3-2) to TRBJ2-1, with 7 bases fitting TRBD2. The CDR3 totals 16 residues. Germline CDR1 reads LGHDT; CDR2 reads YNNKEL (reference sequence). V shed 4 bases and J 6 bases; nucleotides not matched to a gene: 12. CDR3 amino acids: CASSPRTSKGSNEQFF. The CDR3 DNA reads TGTGCCAGCAGCCCCAGGACTAGTAAAGGCTCCAATGAGCAGTTCTTC.

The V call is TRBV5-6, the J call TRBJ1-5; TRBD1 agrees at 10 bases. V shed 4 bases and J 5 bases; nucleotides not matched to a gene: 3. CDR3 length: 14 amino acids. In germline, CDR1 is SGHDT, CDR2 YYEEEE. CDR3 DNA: TGTGCCAGCAGCAAGACAGGGGGCTATCAGCCCCAGCATTTT. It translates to CASSKTGGYQPQHF.

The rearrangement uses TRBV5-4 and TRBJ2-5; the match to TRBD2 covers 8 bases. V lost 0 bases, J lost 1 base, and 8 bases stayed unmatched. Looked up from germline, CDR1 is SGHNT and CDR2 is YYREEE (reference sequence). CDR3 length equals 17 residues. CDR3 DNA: TGTGCCAGCAGCTTGGTTGGCGCGGGGGGCTCCCAAGAGACCCAGTACTTC. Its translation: CASSLVGAGGSQETQYF.

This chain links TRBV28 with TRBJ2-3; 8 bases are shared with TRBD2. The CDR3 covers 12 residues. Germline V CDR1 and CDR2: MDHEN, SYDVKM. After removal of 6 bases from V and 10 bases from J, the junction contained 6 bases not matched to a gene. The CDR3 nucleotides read TGTGCCAGCAGCGTAACTAGCGGACCGCAGTATTTT. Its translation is CASSVTSGPQYF.

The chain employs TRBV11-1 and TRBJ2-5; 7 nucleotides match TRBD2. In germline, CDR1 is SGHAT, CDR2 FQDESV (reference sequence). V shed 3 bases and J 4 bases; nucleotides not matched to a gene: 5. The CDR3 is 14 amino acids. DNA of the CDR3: TGTGCCAGCAGCTTTGCGTGGGGGGGAGAGACCCAGTACTTC. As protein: CASSFAWGGETQYF.

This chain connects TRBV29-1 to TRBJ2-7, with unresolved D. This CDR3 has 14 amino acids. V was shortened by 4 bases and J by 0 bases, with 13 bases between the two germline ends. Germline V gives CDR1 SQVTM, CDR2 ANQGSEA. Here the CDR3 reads CSVASERSSYEQYF. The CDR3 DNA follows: TGCAGCGTTGCCTCCGAGAGGAGCTCCTACGAGCAGTACTTC.

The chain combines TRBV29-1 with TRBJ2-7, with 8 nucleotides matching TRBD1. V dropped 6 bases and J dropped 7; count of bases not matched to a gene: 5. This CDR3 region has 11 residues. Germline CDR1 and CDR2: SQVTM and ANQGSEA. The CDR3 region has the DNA TGCAGCGTCGCCAGGGGGCTGGAGCAGTACTTC. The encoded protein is CSVARGLEQYF.

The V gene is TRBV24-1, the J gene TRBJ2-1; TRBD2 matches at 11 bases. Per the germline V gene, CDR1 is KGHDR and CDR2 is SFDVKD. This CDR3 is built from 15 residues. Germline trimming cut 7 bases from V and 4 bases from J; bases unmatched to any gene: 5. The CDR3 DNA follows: TGTGCCACCAGCACCGGGACTAGCGGATACAATGAGCAGTTCTTC. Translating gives CATSTGTSGYNEQFF.

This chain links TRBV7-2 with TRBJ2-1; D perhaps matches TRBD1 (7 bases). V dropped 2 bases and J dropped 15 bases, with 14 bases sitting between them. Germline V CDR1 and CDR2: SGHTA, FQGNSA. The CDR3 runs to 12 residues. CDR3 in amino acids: CASSLQGGRRFF. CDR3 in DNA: TGTGCCAGCAGCTTACAGGGGGGCCGGCGGTTCTTC.

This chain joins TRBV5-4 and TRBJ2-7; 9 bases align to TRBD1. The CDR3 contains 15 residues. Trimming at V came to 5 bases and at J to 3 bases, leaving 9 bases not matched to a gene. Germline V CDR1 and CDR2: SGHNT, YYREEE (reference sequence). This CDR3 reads CASRLMGQGRYEQYF. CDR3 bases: TGTGCCAGCAGACTCATGGGACAGGGTCGCTACGAGCAGTACTTC.

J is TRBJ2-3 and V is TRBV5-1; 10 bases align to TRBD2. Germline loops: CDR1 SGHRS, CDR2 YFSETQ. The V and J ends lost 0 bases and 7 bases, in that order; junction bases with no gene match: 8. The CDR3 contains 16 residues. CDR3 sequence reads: CASSLGSLAGVYTQYF. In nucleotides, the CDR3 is TGCGCCAGCAGCTTGGGTTCCCTAGCGGGAGTTTATACGCAGTATTTT.

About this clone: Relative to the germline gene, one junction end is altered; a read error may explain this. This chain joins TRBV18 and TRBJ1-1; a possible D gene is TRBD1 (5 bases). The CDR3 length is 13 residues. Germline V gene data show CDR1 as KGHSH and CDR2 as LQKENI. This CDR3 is CTSSPRGDTEAFF. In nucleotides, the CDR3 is TGTACCAGCTCACCTCGAGGGGACACTGAAGCTTTCTTT.

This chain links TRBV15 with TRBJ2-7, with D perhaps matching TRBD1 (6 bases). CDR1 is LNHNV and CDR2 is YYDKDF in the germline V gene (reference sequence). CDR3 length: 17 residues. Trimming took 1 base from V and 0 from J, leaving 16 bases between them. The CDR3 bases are TGTGCCACCAGCAGAGGACCAGCTGGGGGCTCCTCCTACGAGCAGTACTTC. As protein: CATSRGPAGGSSYEQYF. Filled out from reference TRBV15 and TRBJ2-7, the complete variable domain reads DAMVIQNPRYQVTQFGKPVTLSCSQTLNHNVMYWYQQKSSQAPKLLFHYYDKDFNNEADTPDNFQSRRPNTSFCFLDIRSPGLGDTAMYLCATSRGPAGGSSYEQYFGPGTRLTVT.

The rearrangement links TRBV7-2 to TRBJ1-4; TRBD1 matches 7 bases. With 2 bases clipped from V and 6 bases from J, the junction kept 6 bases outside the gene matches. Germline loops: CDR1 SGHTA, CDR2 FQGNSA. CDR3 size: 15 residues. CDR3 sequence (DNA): TGTGCCAGCAGCTTATTTGGCAGGGGGGATGAAAAACTGTTTTTT. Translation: CASSLFGRGDEKLFF.

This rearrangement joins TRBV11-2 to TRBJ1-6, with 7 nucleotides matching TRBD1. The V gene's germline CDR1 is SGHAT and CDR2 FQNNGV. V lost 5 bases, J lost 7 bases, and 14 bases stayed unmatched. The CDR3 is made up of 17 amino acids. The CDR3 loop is CASSLGGGGLYNSPLHF. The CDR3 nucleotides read TGTGCCAGCAGCCTAGGGGGAGGGGGCCTTTACAATTCACCCCTCCACTTT.

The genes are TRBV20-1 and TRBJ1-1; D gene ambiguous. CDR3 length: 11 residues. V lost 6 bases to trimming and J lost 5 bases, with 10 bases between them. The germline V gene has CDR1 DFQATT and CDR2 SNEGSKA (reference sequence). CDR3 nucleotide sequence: TGCAGTGCCGTAAGCGGAACTGAAGCTTTCTTT. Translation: CSAVSGTEAFF.

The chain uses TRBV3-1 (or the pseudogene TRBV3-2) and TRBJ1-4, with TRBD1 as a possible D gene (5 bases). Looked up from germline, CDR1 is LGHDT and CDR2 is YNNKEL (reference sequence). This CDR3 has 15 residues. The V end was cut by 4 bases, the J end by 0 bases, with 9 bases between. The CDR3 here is CASSLQGATNEKLFF. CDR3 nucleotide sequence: TGTGCCAGCAGCCTTCAGGGAGCAACTAATGAAAAACTGTTTTTT.

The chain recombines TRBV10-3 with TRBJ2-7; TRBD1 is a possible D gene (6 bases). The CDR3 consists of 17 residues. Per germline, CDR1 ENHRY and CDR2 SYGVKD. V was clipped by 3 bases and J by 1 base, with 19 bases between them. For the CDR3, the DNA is TGTGCCATCAGTGAACCTCCTGGGGGCGTAGGTTCCTACGAGCAGTACTTC. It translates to CAISEPPGGVGSYEQYF.

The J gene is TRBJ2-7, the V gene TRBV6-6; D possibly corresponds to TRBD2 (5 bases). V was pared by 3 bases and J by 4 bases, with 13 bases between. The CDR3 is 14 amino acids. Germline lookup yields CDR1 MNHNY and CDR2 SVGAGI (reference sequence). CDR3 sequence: CASSYDEGPYEQYF. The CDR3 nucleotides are TGTGCCAGCAGTTATGATGAGGGCCCGTACGAGCAGTACTTC.

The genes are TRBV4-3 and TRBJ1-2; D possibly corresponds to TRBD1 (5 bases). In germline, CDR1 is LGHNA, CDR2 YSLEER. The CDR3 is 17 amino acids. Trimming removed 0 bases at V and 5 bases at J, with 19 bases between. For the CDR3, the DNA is TGCGCCAGCAGCCAAGACAGGACACGGAGCCCGTTGTATGGCTACACCTTC. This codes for CASSQDRTRSPLYGYTF.

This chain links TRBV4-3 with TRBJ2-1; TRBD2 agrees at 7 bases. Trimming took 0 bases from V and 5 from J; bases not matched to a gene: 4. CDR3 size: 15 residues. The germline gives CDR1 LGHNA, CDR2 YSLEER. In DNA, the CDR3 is TGCGCCAGCAGCCAAGACGCGGGAGCGAACAATGAGCAGTTCTTC. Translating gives CASSQDAGANNEQFF.

CDR3 nucleotides: TGCGCCAGCAGCAGGATCGGACAGCCCGAGCAGTACTTC. This translates into CASSRIGQPEQYF. The chain carries TRBV5-1 and TRBJ2-7, with a tentative D call TRBD1 (6 bases). CDR3 length: 13 amino acids. Germline V gene data show CDR1 as SGHRS and CDR2 as YFSETQ. Trimming took off 4 bases at V and 6 bases at J, with 14 bases between the two ends.

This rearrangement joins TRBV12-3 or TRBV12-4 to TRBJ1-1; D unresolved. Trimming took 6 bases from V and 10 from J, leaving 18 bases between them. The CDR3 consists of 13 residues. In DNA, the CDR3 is TGTGCCAGCAGCACATCTCCTCCTGTCGTAGCTTTCTTT. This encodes CASSTSPPVVAFF.

The CDR3 DNA sequence: TGCGCCAGCGGCCACAGGGAGAACACTGAAGCTTTCTTT. It is translated as CASGHRENTEAFF. This chain links TRBV10-2 with TRBJ1-1, with a tentative D call TRBD1 (6 bases). Trimming stripped 8 bases from V and 1 base from J, with 11 bases between. The CDR3 is 13 residues long. Germline loops: CDR1 WSHSY, CDR2 SAAADI.